The 27 T cell receptor beta chains presented below share a single source sample, sequenced in a study of OX40 agonist ivuxolimab in advanced cancers. Profiling relied on immunoSEQ multiplex PCR, and the TCRdb table lists in-frame clones only, not all of them. The sample holds about 56,000 clones; nearly 85% are singletons and the top ten take roughly 3.2%. Sequencing used CD4+ or CD8+ T cells sorted from blood, obtained in a trial of the OX40 agonist ivuxolimab. The receptors derive from an adult with an advanced solid tumor such as melanoma, head and neck, liver or kidney cancer.

This chain connects TRBV28 to TRBJ2-3; maybe TRBD1 (7 bases). This CDR3 is built from 15 residues. Germline V gene sequence: CDR1 MDHEN, CDR2 SYDVKM. Trimming left V 6 bases short and J 1 base short, with 14 bases between. DNA for the CDR3: TGTGCCAGCAGCTCAGGGGGGTCCCGCACAGATACGCAGTATTTT. This translates into CASSSGGSRTDTQYF.

This chain links TRBV28 with TRBJ1-4; D perhaps matches TRBD1 (6 bases). The CDR3 totals 15 residues. V shed 8 bases and J shed 6 bases, with 19 bases lying between them. Per the germline V gene, CDR1 is MDHEN and CDR2 is SYDVKM. CDR3 amino acids: CASLPGRGRDEKLFF. CDR3 DNA sequence: TGTGCCAGCCTCCCGGGGCGGGGGCGCGATGAAAAACTGTTTTTT.

The rearrangement uses TRBV7-2 and TRBJ2-1, with 11 bases matching TRBD2. Germline V gene sequence: CDR1 SGHTA, CDR2 FQGNSA. The CDR3 length is 15 residues. V shed 4 bases and J 5 bases; nucleotides not matched to a gene: 4. This CDR3 is CASSWGLAVNNEQFF. DNA of the CDR3: TGTGCCAGCAGCTGGGGACTAGCGGTAAACAATGAGCAGTTCTTC.

This clone was counted ten times or more. The CDR3 sequence is CASSLQPAGGARSSYNEQFF. In DNA form, the CDR3 reads TGTGCCAGCAGCCTACAACCAGCGGGAGGCGCCCGAAGCTCCTACAATGAGCAGTTCTTC. The genes are TRBV7-3 and TRBJ2-1, with 9 bases fitting TRBD2. The V gene end was trimmed by 5 bases and the J gene end by 0 bases; junction bases not matched to a gene: 17. In germline, CDR1 is SGHTA, CDR2 FQGTGA. CDR3 size: 20 residues.

The chain combines TRBV9 with TRBJ1-1, with TRBD1 matching over 11 bases. CDR3 length equals 17 residues. Trimming cost V 3 bases and J 5 bases; bases outside gene matches: 12. Germline V CDR1 and CDR2: SGDLS, YYNGEE. The CDR3: CASSAYQTGQGGTEAFF. CDR3 DNA sequence: TGTGCCAGCAGCGCCTATCAAACGGGACAGGGGGGAACTGAAGCTTTCTTT.

In its sample, this clone was seen a few times. The genes are TRBV29-1 and TRBJ2-3; 10 nucleotides align to TRBD2. Germline trimming cut 4 bases from V and 3 bases from J; bases unmatched to any gene: 4. The germline gives CDR1 SQVTM, CDR2 ANQGSEA. The CDR3 extends over 14 amino acids. CDR3 in amino acids: CSVVAAGGTDTQYF. The CDR3 region has the DNA TGCAGCGTTGTGGCAGCGGGAGGGACAGATACGCAGTATTTT.

The chain recombines TRBV19 with TRBJ2-7, with D possibly matching TRBD2 (7 bases). CDR1 and CDR2 (germline): LNHDA, SQIVND (reference sequence). This CDR3 has 14 amino acids. V lost 7 bases and J 5 bases, leaving 18 bases between the germline ends. The CDR3 loop is CASIGGPGGHEQYF. DNA for the CDR3: TGTGCCAGTATTGGTGGGCCGGGGGGCCACGAGCAGTACTTC.

This clone was detected once. This chain links TRBV25-1 with TRBJ1-2, with TRBD1 matching 11 bases. V lost 3 bases, J lost 8 bases, and 8 bases stayed unmatched. Germline V gene data show CDR1 as MGHDK and CDR2 as SYGVNS. The CDR3 runs to 15 residues. CDR3: CASSEGDRGSLGYTF. The DNA of the CDR3 is TGTGCCAGCAGTGAGGGGGACAGGGGGTCATTGGGCTACACCTTC.

This chain joins TRBV6-5 and TRBJ2-1, with TRBD2 matching over 10 bases. This CDR3 is 13 amino acids long. The trim removed 9 bases at V and 7 bases at J, leaving 6 bases unmatched. Germline CDR1 and CDR2: MNHEY and SVGAGI. For the CDR3, the DNA is TGTGCCAGTTCGGCTAGCGGGAGAAATGAGCAGTTCTTC. This codes for CASSASGRNEQFF.

This clone is medium-sized in the sample. J is TRBJ1-6 and V is TRBV5-1; 8 positions match TRBD1. The V gene end was trimmed by 0 bases and the J gene end by 8 bases; junction bases not matched to a gene: 7. Germline-derived CDR1 and CDR2 are SGHRS and YFSETQ. CDR3 length equals 16 residues. The CDR3 DNA sequence: TGCGCCAGCAGCTTGGCCCCAGACAGGGGTGATTCACCCCTCCACTTT. This sequence encodes CASSLAPDRGDSPLHF.

The chain carries TRBV6-6 and TRBJ2-7, with 8 bases lining up with TRBD2. Germline trimming cut 5 bases from V and 5 bases from J; bases unmatched to any gene: 8. CDR3 length equals 14 residues. The germline CDR1 and CDR2 sequences are MNHNY and SVGAGI (reference sequence). The CDR3 sequence is CASSPGTSVHEQYF. The CDR3 nucleotides read TGTGCCAGCAGTCCCGGGACTAGTGTCCACGAGCAGTACTTC.

The V and J genes are TRBV28 and TRBJ1-1, with a tentative D call TRBD1 (6 bases). The CDR3 loop spans 13 amino acids. V lost 4 bases and J lost 10, with 16 bases in between. The germline V gene encodes CDR1 MDHEN and CDR2 SYDVKM. The CDR3 region has the DNA TGTGCCAGCAGTTCCCCAGGGGTCGGGGGAGCTTTCTTT. Amino acid sequence: CASSSPGVGGAFF.

The chain carries TRBV19 and TRBJ1-6; D gene uncertain. There are 15 residues in the CDR3. Trimming removed 1 base from V and 4 bases from J, with 8 bases in between. Looked up from germline, CDR1 is LNHDA and CDR2 is SQIVND (reference sequence). CDR3 in DNA: TGTGCCAGTAGTATAGGGACCGAGTATAATTCACCCCTCCACTTT. Its protein is CASSIGTEYNSPLHF.

The chain is built from TRBV30 and TRBJ1-5; D call uncertain. The germline V gene has CDR1 GTSNPN and CDR2 SVGIG (reference sequence). The CDR3 has 13 residues. Between the trimmed V and J ends, which lost 0 bases and 0 bases, there was a span of 3 bases. The DNA of the CDR3 is TGTGCCTGGAGTGTAGATAGCAATCAGCCCCAGCATTTT. It encodes CAWSVDSNQPQHF.

This clone was detected a few times. This chain uses TRBV5-1 with TRBJ2-2, with D possibly being TRBD1 (6 bases). Germline V gives CDR1 SGHRS, CDR2 YFSETQ. This CDR3 has 13 amino acids. The V end was cut by 0 bases, the J end by 6 bases, with 6 bases between. The CDR3: CASSLEGAGELFF. DNA of the CDR3: TGCGCCAGCAGCTTGGAGGGGGCCGGGGAGCTGTTTTTT.

The V call is TRBV10-2, the J call TRBJ2-1; D possibly corresponds to TRBD1 (5 bases). Germline CDR1 WSHSY, CDR2 SAAADI. The CDR3 runs to 12 residues. Trimming took off 3 bases at V and 10 bases at J, with 10 bases between the two ends. The CDR3: CASSDVPGEQFF. CDR3 in DNA: TGCGCCAGCAGTGATGTTCCAGGGGAGCAGTTCTTC.

This rearrangement joins TRBV6-1 to TRBJ1-5; D unclear. Germline loops: CDR1 MNHNS, CDR2 SASEGT. V was cut by 5 bases and J by 5 bases, with 10 bases left in between. The CDR3 covers 13 residues. CDR3 sequence (DNA): TGTGCCAGCAGTTATTCATTGGATCAGCCCCAGCATTTT. Protein sequence: CASSYSLDQPQHF.

CDR3 sequence (DNA): TGTGCCAGCAGACCGGGACAGGTCAATCAGCCCCAGCATTTT. Protein: CASRPGQVNQPQHF. This rearrangement joins TRBV6-1 to TRBJ1-5, with 8 bases that match TRBD1. The germline gives CDR1 MNHNS, CDR2 SASEGT. With 6 bases clipped from V and 3 bases from J, the junction kept 4 bases outside the gene matches. The CDR3 covers 14 residues.

V usage is TRBV5-1 and J usage is TRBJ1-1; tentative D call: TRBD1 (5 bases). Germline V gene lookup returns CDR1 SGHRS and CDR2 YFSETQ. V was shortened by 3 bases and J by 4 bases, with 16 bases between the two germline ends. The CDR3 extends over 15 amino acids. The CDR3 sequence: CASSSREGWATEAFF. In nucleotides, the CDR3 is TGCGCCAGCAGCTCCAGGGAGGGCTGGGCCACTGAAGCTTTCTTT.

The rearrangement joins TRBV7-9 to TRBJ2-7; 9 nucleotides match TRBD1. J lost 5 bases, V lost 10 bases, and 9 bases had no gene match. CDR3 length: 13 amino acids. CDR1 is SEHNR, CDR2 FQNEAQ, per germline (reference sequence). Here the CDR3 DNA reads TGTGCCACCCTAGAGACAGGGGGAAACGAGCAGTACTTC. It yields the protein CATLETGGNEQYF. The entire variable domain, with the rest obtained from reference TRBV7-9 and TRBJ2-7, is as follows: DTGVSQNPRHKITKRGQNVTFRCDPISEHNRLYWYRQTLGQGPEFLTYFQNEAQLEKSRLLSDRFSAERPKGSFSTLEIQRTEQGDSAMYLCATLETGGNEQYFGPGTRLTVT.

The chain joins TRBV11-2 to TRBJ2-7; D perhaps matches TRBD1 (6 bases). Germline CDR1 SGHAT, CDR2 FQNNGV. CDR3 length: 14 amino acids. The V and J ends lost 1 base and 3 bases respectively, with 10 bases between them. CDR3: CASSLVLRGYEQYF. CDR3 nucleotide sequence: TGTGCCAGCAGCTTAGTACTCAGGGGCTACGAGCAGTACTTC.

This chain links TRBV27 with TRBJ2-5, with D perhaps assigned TRBD1 or TRBD2 (5 bases each). Germline V gene lookup returns CDR1 MNHEY and CDR2 SMNVEV (reference sequence). The CDR3 loop spans 14 amino acids. With 3 bases removed from V and 5 bases from J, the gap between germline ends came to 13 bases. CDR3 region: CASSLWGSGETQYF. For the CDR3, the DNA is TGTGCCAGCAGTTTGTGGGGGAGCGGTGAGACCCAGTACTTC.

V gene TRBV27 combines with J gene TRBJ1-6; tentative D call: TRBD1 (5 bases). V gave up 2 bases and J gave up 9 bases, with 17 bases separating them. Germline CDR1 reads MNHEY; CDR2 reads SMNVEV (reference sequence). This CDR3 is built from 16 residues. CDR3 amino acids: CASSLGSRVGSSPLHF. As DNA, the CDR3 is TGTGCCAGCAGTTTAGGCAGCAGGGTTGGAAGTTCACCCCTCCACTTT.

This chain joins TRBV5-8 and TRBJ1-2, with TRBD1 matching over 8 bases. The length of the CDR3 is 17 residues. Losses at the gene ends were 0 bases for V and 5 bases for J; bases not matched to a gene: 12. Germline assignment: CDR1 SGHTS and CDR2 YDEGEE. DNA for the CDR3: TGTGCCAGCAGCTTGGACTTCGGAACAGGGGGGGGATATGGCTACACCTTC. Its translation is CASSLDFGTGGGYGYTF.

The rearrangement links TRBV19 to TRBJ1-4, with D uncertain. In germline, CDR1 is LNHDA, CDR2 SQIVND (reference sequence). V was trimmed by 5 bases and J by 4 bases, leaving 8 bases between them. This CDR3 is 13 amino acids long. CDR3 bases: TGTGCCAGTAGTGTCGGCCGTAATGAAAAACTGTTTTTT. This codes for CASSVGRNEKLFF.

The genes are TRBV19 and TRBJ1-2, with 7 bases fitting TRBD1. Germline CDR1 LNHDA, CDR2 SQIVND (reference sequence). V shed 2 bases, J shed 4 bases, and the junction held 7 bases outside the gene matches. The CDR3 is 15 residues long. The CDR3 nucleotides are TGTGCCAGTAGTATATCGACAGGGAGAACCTATGGCTACACCTTC. Protein product: CASSISTGRTYGYTF.

The V and J genes are TRBV2 and TRBJ2-6, with D tentatively TRBD2 (5 bases). Trimming left V 11 bases short and J 2 bases short, with 16 bases between. Germline V lookup: CDR1 SNHLY, CDR2 FYNNEI. There are 15 residues in the CDR3. CDR3 DNA: TGTGCCTCCGGGGTTACTAGAGCTGGGGCCAACGTCCTGACTTTC. Residues: CASGVTRAGANVLTF.